This T cell receptor beta chain was identified in a study of identical twins. Points on this clonotype: Its specificity is not known. The junction and the germline gene differ at one end; a read error may be behind it.

Unique molecular identifiers were present on the cDNA, and a universal primer site came from template switching. TCRdb independently ran MiXCR on the 5' RACE reads; one entry per CDR3 protein. The top ten hold roughly 0.9% of the sample, which has about 660,000 distinct CDR3 sequences, roughly 8% seen once. Study-level findings and limits: Analyses based on zero insertions could be partly confounded by invariant MAIT and iNKT cells. Modelling approaches yielded underestimates of out-of-frame TCR alpha sharing between monozygotic twins. Insertions were reduced in abundant cord blood beta clonotypes but not in memory repertoires.

CDR1 SGHKS and CDR2 YYEKEE come from the germline V gene (reference sequence). This CDR3 is built from 12 residues. This sample also belongs to another study, concerning yellow fever vaccine responses in identical twins.

The chain carries TRBV5-5 and TRBJ2-2; D unresolved. Specimen: PBMCs. The TCR was taken from a woman in her late teens or twenties in good health. The CDR3 here is CAISPVPGELFF. The CDR3 coding sequence is TGTGCCATCAGCCCTGTTCCCGGGGAGCTGTTTTTT.